This TCR beta chain was retrieved from a study of cytomegalovirus exposure and HLA in healthy donors. Regarding the study as a whole: Rarity marked most TCR sequences, yet some public TCRs occurred in many donors. Cytomegalovirus-associated status was assigned to 150 to 200 TCR beta chains.

Details on this clone: Its target is not known.

The assay was immunoSEQ multiplex PCR, and TCRdb's table has in-frame clones only and misses some. The table records over 250,000 clones, around 85% of them present only once. This TCR derives from a woman aged 18-29 years in good health and CMV-seronegative. What was sequenced was PBMCs.

The CDR3 sequence: CASSPGTGDETQYF. CDR3 bases: TGTGCCAGCAGCCCCGGGACAGGGGACGAGACCCAGTACTTC. The chain carries TRBV2 and TRBJ2-5; 10 positions match TRBD1. The CDR3 length is 14 residues. V shed 6 bases, J shed 5 bases, and the junction held 6 bases outside the gene matches. Germline CDR1 reads SNHLY; CDR2 reads FYNNEI.